The 4 T cell receptor beta chains reported below all come from one sample, sequenced in a study of blood T cells in healthy people across ages. Combining a sample-barcoded 5' primer with a J-beta primer mix, a second PCR ran for roughly 7 to 12 cycles. TCRdb ran MiXCR on the 5' RACE reads and lists one entry per CDR3 protein. Of about 640,000 distinct CDR3 sequences listed, roughly 50% are singletons. Sequenced: blood. These receptors were taken from a man aged 60-69 years in good health.

The J gene is TRBJ2-1, the V gene TRBV7-9; 7 nucleotides line up with TRBD2. V lost 5 bases and J lost 5; bases outside the gene matches: 9. There are 15 residues in the CDR3. Germline CDR1 is SEHNR and CDR2 is FQNEAQ (reference sequence). The CDR3 DNA is TGTGCCAGCAGCCCCCTGGGAGGGGCGAACAATGAGCAGTTCTTC. It encodes CASSPLGGANNEQFF.

V usage is TRBV4-1 and J usage is TRBJ2-5; TRBD2 agrees at 11 bases. The closer fit of TRBJ2-7 to the DNA end suggests the J call may be wrong. CDR1 and CDR2 from the germline V gene are MGHRA and YSYEKL. The CDR3 has 15 residues. Here the CDR3 reads CASSPSLAGGGEQYF. The CDR3 coding sequence is TGCGCCAGCAGCCCTTCCCTAGCGGGGGGTGGCGAGCAGTACTTC.

J is TRBJ2-5 and V is TRBV5-8; 7 positions match TRBD2. J lost 6 bases, V lost 4 bases, and 9 bases had no gene match. The CDR3 loop spans 14 amino acids. Germline loops: CDR1 SGHTS, CDR2 YDEGEE. CDR3 nucleotide sequence: TGTGCCAGCAGCGCAGGACTAGGAATGAAGACCCAGTACTTC. Translating gives CASSAGLGMKTQYF.

This clonotype came up a few times. V is TRBV5-1 and J is TRBJ2-5; 8 nucleotides align to TRBD2. Per the germline V gene, CDR1 is SGHRS and CDR2 is YFSETQ. V gave up 0 bases and J gave up 11 bases; unmatched junction bases: 9. The CDR3 sequence is 14 residues long. In nucleotides, the CDR3 is TGCGCCAGCAGCTTGGGCACTAGCGGCGATGAGCAGTACTTC. This encodes CASSLGTSGDEQYF.